This T cell receptor (beta chain) was recorded in a study of cytomegalovirus exposure and HLA in healthy donors. PCR used 60 Vbeta primers and 13 Jbeta primers. Here immunoSEQ multiplex PCR was the method, and the copy in TCRdb shows in-frame clones only, minus some. The sample includes some 65,000 clones, 60% to 65% of them seen just once. The specimen was PBMCs. This TCR was recovered from a young man in good health and CMV-seronegative.

CDR3 sequence: CASSPGTGYYEQYF. DNA for the CDR3: TGTGCCAGCAGCCCAGGGACAGGGTACTACGAGCAGTACTTC. This sequence joins TRBV11-2 and TRBJ2-7; 9 positions match TRBD1. The CDR3 contains 14 residues. Germline trimming cut 5 bases from V and 3 bases from J; bases unmatched to any gene: 5. Germline V CDR1 and CDR2: SGHAT, FQNNGV.